What follows is one T cell receptor beta chain and its context. Its antigen remains unidentified. This entry comes from a study of a mutant IDH1 vaccine in newly diagnosed glioma. The overall study: Patients were started on vaccination 4-6 weeks after radiotherapy alone, or with temozolomide cycles.

Clones were sequenced by immunoSEQ multiplex PCR, and TCRdb holds only the in-frame ones, with some missing. The table has some 38,000 clones, roughly 76% seen once. Noted time point: week 23, last vaccination. Vaccine doses each comprised 300 ug of mutant IDH1 20-mer peptide, with topical imiquimod. The donor cohort comprised cases of new WHO grade 3 or 4 IDH1-mutant, ATRX-lost astrocytoma. The CDR3 contains 14 residues. Trimming cost V 6 bases and J 3 bases; bases outside gene matches: 4. Looked up from germline, CDR1 is SGHVS and CDR2 is FNYEAQ. The sequencing used PBMCs, collected from a glioma patient whose treatment included an IDH1 peptide vaccine. The TCR originated in a man aged 35-49 years with glioma. The rearrangement uses TRBV7-6 and TRBJ1-1; 10 nucleotides match TRBD1. CDR3 in amino acids: CASRFGTGDTEAFF. The CDR3 DNA sequence: TGTGCCAGCAGGTTCGGGACAGGGGACACTGAAGCTTTCTTT.